The 12 T cell receptor beta chains listed next were all sequenced from one sample in a study of identical twins. TCRdb reprocessed the 5' RACE reads with MiXCR, giving one entry per CDR3 protein. This table has roughly 290,000 distinct CDR3 sequences, 9.5% appearing once. These data were also reused for a study on yellow fever vaccine responses in identical twins.

Sequences were obtained from CD8+ T cells sorted from blood. Receptors originate from a woman younger than 30 in good health.

This clonotype was detected many times. The chain carries TRBV29-1 and TRBJ2-1, with TRBD2 identical over 14 bases. The CDR3 is 17 residues long. Germline trimming cut 7 bases from V and 0 bases from J; bases unmatched to any gene: 8. Germline V gene sequence: CDR1 SQVTM, CDR2 ANQGSEA. CDR3 sequence reads: CSADGLAGGSSYNEQFF. The CDR3 DNA reads TGCAGCGCAGACGGACTAGCGGGGGGAAGCTCCTACAATGAGCAGTTCTTC.

This clonotype was picked up a small number of times. The rearrangement links TRBV20-1 to TRBJ2-5; 8 positions agree with TRBD1. V shed 4 bases and J 2 bases; nucleotides not matched to a gene: 0. This CDR3 region has 12 residues. The germline CDR1 and CDR2 sequences are DFQATT and SNEGSKA (reference sequence). The CDR3 nucleotides read TGCAGTGCTAACAGGGGGCAAGAGACCCAGTACTTC. Amino acids: CSANRGQETQYF.

Ten or more counts support this clonotype. This chain links TRBV29-1 with TRBJ2-7; TRBD1 agrees at 9 bases. This CDR3 is built from 16 residues. The V segment lost 3 bases and the J segment 2 bases; nucleotides outside the gene matches: 11. Germline V gene data show CDR1 as SQVTM and CDR2 as ANQGSEA. CDR3 nucleotides: TGCAGCGTTGAGAAACTATCCGGGACAGGGACCTACGAGCAGTACTTC. Encoded protein: CSVEKLSGTGTYEQYF.

V gene TRBV6-2 or TRBV6-3 combines with J gene TRBJ2-1; unclear D gene. The CDR3 totals 15 residues. CDR1 MNHEY and CDR2 SVGEGT come from the germline V gene. Trimming left V 3 bases short and J 10 bases short, with 19 bases between. The CDR3 sequence: CASSYKDDWRQEQFF. The DNA for the CDR3 is TGTGCCAGCAGTTATAAAGACGACTGGCGTCAAGAGCAGTTCTTC.

The chain employs TRBV7-6 and TRBJ2-1; possible D gene TRBD2, 5 bases. The germline V gene encodes CDR1 SGHVS and CDR2 FNYEAQ. Trimming shortened V by 2 bases and J by 9 bases, and 11 bases separated the two germline ends. The CDR3 contains 13 residues. The CDR3, as DNA: TGTGCCAGCAGCTTAATCCCCGAGGGTGAGCAGTTCTTC. Protein product: CASSLIPEGEQFF.

This clonotype was observed a few times. The chain combines TRBV5-6 with TRBJ1-1, with D unresolved. The length of the CDR3 is 11 residues. From germline, CDR1 is SGHDT and CDR2 YYEEEE. Trimming left V 1 base short and J 6 bases short, with 4 bases between. In DNA, the CDR3 is TGTGCCAGCAGCTTGCTCGCTGAAGCTTTCTTT. As protein: CASSLLAEAFF.

This clonotype was recorded at least ten times. The chain has TRBV7-2 and TRBJ2-7; the match to TRBD2 covers 10 bases. The trim removed 4 bases at V and 4 bases at J, leaving 7 bases unmatched. CDR3 size: 15 residues. In germline, CDR1 is SGHTA, CDR2 FQGNSA. Here the CDR3 DNA reads TGTGCCAGCAGCTGGGCTCTAGCGGGAGCTTACGAGCAGTACTTC. It codes for CASSWALAGAYEQYF.

This rearrangement joins TRBV30 to TRBJ2-5; 7 nucleotides line up with TRBD2. Trimming removed 0 bases from V and 4 bases from J; junction bases left unmatched: 5. The CDR3 has 14 residues. Germline CDR1 reads GTSNPN; CDR2 reads SVGIG (reference sequence). CDR3 sequence (DNA): TGTGCCTGGAGTGTAGAGTTAGCGGGAGAGACCCAGTACTTC. This gives the protein CAWSVELAGETQYF.

The chain has TRBV4-3 and TRBJ2-7; D gene unclear. Germline lookup yields CDR1 LGHNA and CDR2 YSLEER. With 1 base removed from V and 5 bases from J, the gap between germline ends came to 9 bases. CDR3 length equals 13 residues. The CDR3 DNA is TGCGCCAGCAGCCAAGTGTATGTGGACGAGCAGTACTTC. It codes for CASSQVYVDEQYF.

This clonotype was recorded many times. This chain links TRBV4-1 with TRBJ2-2; 8 nucleotides agree with TRBD1. The CDR3 loop spans 20 amino acids. The J segment lost 4 bases and the V segment lost 2 bases, leaving 18 bases of the junction unmatched. Germline V gene lookup returns CDR1 MGHRA and CDR2 YSYEKL. CDR3 loop: CASSQTGTNPGGWSTGELFF. The CDR3, as DNA: TGCGCCAGCAGCCAAACAGGGACAAACCCAGGGGGCTGGAGCACCGGGGAGCTGTTTTTT.

In regard to this clonotype: One end of the junction is discordant with germline, which a read error may explain. CDR3 in amino acids: CVSSLSQPSGVPNEQFF. The DNA of the CDR3 is TGTGTCAGCAGCTTGTCACAACCCTCAGGGGTCCCCAATGAGCAGTTCTTC. This rearrangement joins TRBV7-9 to TRBJ2-1; TRBD1 is a possible D gene (6 bases). CDR1 is SEHNR, CDR2 FQNEAQ, per germline (reference sequence). The CDR3 runs 17 residues.

J is TRBJ2-1 and V is TRBV3-1, with D possibly TRBD1 on 6 matching bases. CDR3 size: 15 residues. Germline V gene data show CDR1 as LGHDT and CDR2 as YNNKEL (reference sequence). V was clipped by 6 bases and J by 2 bases, with 14 bases between them. This CDR3 is CASRPEGVAYNEQFF. In nucleotides, the CDR3 is TGTGCCAGCAGACCAGAGGGGGTAGCCTACAATGAGCAGTTCTTC.